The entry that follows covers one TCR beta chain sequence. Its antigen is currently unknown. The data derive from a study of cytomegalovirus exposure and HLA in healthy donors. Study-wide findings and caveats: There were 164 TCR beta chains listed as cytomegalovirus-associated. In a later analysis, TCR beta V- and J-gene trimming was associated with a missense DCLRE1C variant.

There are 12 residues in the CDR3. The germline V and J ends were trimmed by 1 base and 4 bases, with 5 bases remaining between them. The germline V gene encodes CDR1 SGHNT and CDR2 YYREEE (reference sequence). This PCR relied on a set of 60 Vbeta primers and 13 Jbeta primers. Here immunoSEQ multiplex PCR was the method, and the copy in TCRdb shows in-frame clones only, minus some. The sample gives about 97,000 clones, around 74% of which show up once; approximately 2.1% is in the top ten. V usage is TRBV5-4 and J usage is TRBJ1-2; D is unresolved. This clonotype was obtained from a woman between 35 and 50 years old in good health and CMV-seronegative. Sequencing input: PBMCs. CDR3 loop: CASSLSGYGYTF. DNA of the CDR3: TGTGCCAGCAGCTTGTCCGGCTATGGCTACACCTTC.